What follows are 28 T cell receptor beta chains derived from one specimen sequenced in a study of shared clonotypes between healthy human individuals. The protocol was immunoSEQ multiplex PCR, while the TCRdb copy is restricted to in-frame clones and leaves out a portion. Of approximately 1,500,000 clones in the sample, roughly 95% are singletons; the top ten hold approximately 1.2%. Sequencing used naive CD4+ T cells sorted from blood. The subset denotes: CD45RA+ positively selected. Every receptor here comes from a man aged 25-40 years in good health.

The chain joins TRBV14 to TRBJ2-7, with 11 bases matching TRBD2. Trimming removed 5 bases from V and 4 bases from J; junction bases left unmatched: 10. Germline V lookup: CDR1 SGHDN, CDR2 FVKESK. CDR3 length: 16 amino acids. CDR3 DNA: TGTGCCAGCAGCGTCCTAGCGGGAGGCCGCTATTACGAGCAGTACTTC. This sequence encodes CASSVLAGGRYYEQYF.

This chain uses TRBV28 with TRBJ2-3; TRBD1 matches 7 bases. CDR1 and CDR2 from the germline V gene are MDHEN and SYDVKM. V dropped 6 bases and J dropped 6; count of bases not matched to a gene: 3. The CDR3 runs 12 residues. The CDR3 coding sequence is TGTGCCAGCAGGGGACAGCTGGATACGCAGTATTTT. Its protein product is CASRGQLDTQYF.

V usage is TRBV7-9 and J usage is TRBJ1-5; 9 bases fit TRBD1. Trimming removed 7 bases from V and 4 bases from J; junction bases left unmatched: 2. This CDR3 has 13 residues. Per germline, CDR1 SEHNR and CDR2 FQNEAQ (reference sequence). The CDR3 loop reads CASKDRGNQPQHF. In nucleotides, the CDR3 is TGTGCCAGCAAAGACAGGGGGAATCAGCCCCAGCATTTT.

The gene calls are TRBV27 and TRBJ2-7, with 9 bases that match TRBD1. Germline CDR1 is MNHEY and CDR2 is SMNVEV (reference sequence). The V gene end was trimmed by 4 bases and the J gene end by 3 bases; junction bases not matched to a gene: 10. This CDR3 contains 16 residues. The CDR3 DNA is TGTGCCAGCAGTTCCCTTGACAGGGGGGGTTTCTACGAGCAGTACTTC. Amino acids: CASSSLDRGGFYEQYF.

This rearrangement joins TRBV6-5 to TRBJ1-2; tentative D call: TRBD1 (5 bases). Per germline, CDR1 MNHEY and CDR2 SVGAGI. Trimming removed 7 bases from V and 8 bases from J, with 11 bases in between. The CDR3 has 11 amino acids. In DNA, the CDR3 is TGTGCCAGCACCCAGGGAAGGGGCTACACCTTC. Translating gives CASTQGRGYTF.

This chain links TRBV27 with TRBJ2-5, with D maybe TRBD1 (5 bases). CDR3 length: 14 residues. The V gene lost 4 bases and the J gene lost 2 bases, with 11 bases spanning the gap. Per germline, CDR1 MNHEY and CDR2 SMNVEV (reference sequence). CDR3: CASSYAGMQETQYF. The DNA of the CDR3 is TGTGCCAGCAGTTACGCAGGGATGCAAGAGACCCAGTACTTC.

The genes are TRBV10-3 and TRBJ2-2, with TRBD2 matching over 12 bases. CDR1 ENHRY and CDR2 SYGVKD come from the germline V gene. The V gene end was trimmed by 10 bases and the J gene end by 6 bases; junction bases not matched to a gene: 9. The CDR3 has 15 residues. The CDR3 sequence is CATGGGLAGPGELFF. The CDR3 region has the DNA TGTGCCACCGGTGGGGGACTAGCGGGCCCCGGGGAGCTGTTTTTT.

This rearrangement joins TRBV7-8 to TRBJ2-3, with TRBD2 matching 9 bases. The germline V gene has CDR1 SGHVS and CDR2 FQNEAQ. CDR3 size: 16 residues. V lost 5 bases and J lost 0; bases outside the gene matches: 6. The CDR3 loop reads CASSIRLAASTDTQYF. Here the CDR3 DNA reads TGTGCCAGCAGCATCCGACTAGCGGCTAGCACAGATACGCAGTATTTT.

CDR3 in amino acids: CASSVVAEAHYEQYF. Here the CDR3 DNA reads TGTGCCAGCAGCGTAGTAGCGGAGGCACACTACGAGCAGTACTTC. The chain links TRBV9 to TRBJ2-7; possible D gene TRBD2, 6 bases. The CDR3 has 15 amino acids. CDR1 SGDLS and CDR2 YYNGEE come from the germline V gene. The V gene lost 0 bases and the J gene lost 3 bases, with 13 bases spanning the gap. Based on the CDR3 plus reference TRBV9 and TRBJ2-7, the full variable domain is DSGVTQTPKHLITATGQRVTLRCSPRSGDLSVYWYQQSLDQGLQFLIQYYNGEERAKGNILERFSAQQFPDLHSELNLSSLELGDSALYFCASSVVAEAHYEQYFGPGTRLTVT.

The rearrangement joins TRBV7-3 to TRBJ2-3, with TRBD2 matching 10 bases. The CDR3 has 19 amino acids. CDR1 is SGHTA and CDR2 is FQGTGA in the germline V gene. The V segment lost 1 base and the J segment 6 bases; nucleotides outside the gene matches: 16. The CDR3 DNA is TGTGCCAGCAGCTTAATTGGCCAACCCCTAGCGGGGGCTCAGGATACGCAGTATTTT. This gives the protein CASSLIGQPLAGAQDTQYF.

V gene TRBV7-2 combines with J gene TRBJ2-1; D is ambiguous. CDR3 size: 12 residues. CDR1 SGHTA and CDR2 FQGNSA come from the germline V gene. V was shortened by 1 base and J by 12 bases, with 10 bases between the two germline ends. The CDR3 DNA is TGTGCCAGCAGCTTAGTGCTGGGGATGCAGTTCTTC. Translation gives CASSLVLGMQFF.

V usage is TRBV18 and J usage is TRBJ2-3; 10 bases match TRBD2. CDR3 length: 17 amino acids. Germline lookup yields CDR1 KGHSH and CDR2 LQKENI. V shed 5 bases and J 2 bases; nucleotides not matched to a gene: 10. The CDR3 is CASSSLALAGPTDTQYF. The DNA for the CDR3 is TGTGCCAGCTCATCACTAGCACTAGCGGGACCCACAGATACGCAGTATTTT.

This chain links TRBV15 with TRBJ2-1, with a weak D call TRBD2 (5 bases). Germline V gene sequence: CDR1 LNHNV, CDR2 YYDKDF (reference sequence). V dropped 3 bases and J dropped 5 bases, with 14 bases sitting between them. The CDR3 is 15 residues long. CDR3 region: CATSRASGRNNEQFF. The CDR3 nucleotides are TGTGCCACCAGCAGGGCCAGCGGAAGAAACAATGAGCAGTTCTTC.

Only one count was recorded for this clone. The genes are TRBV27 and TRBJ2-4; 14 positions match TRBD2. With V trimmed by 5 bases and J by 9 bases, 6 bases remained unmatched. CDR1 and CDR2 from the germline V gene are MNHEY and SMNVEV (reference sequence). The CDR3 runs to 15 residues. CDR3 DNA sequence: TGTGCCAGCAGTCCCAGACTAGCGGGAGGGGGCATTCAGTACTTC. Protein product: CASSPRLAGGGIQYF.

This chain connects TRBV5-1 to TRBJ1-2; unclear D gene. Germline CDR1 reads SGHRS; CDR2 reads YFSETQ. The CDR3 covers 13 residues. Trimming took off 3 bases at V and 1 base at J, with 7 bases between the two ends. CDR3 sequence reads: CASSSQVNYGYTF. For the CDR3, the DNA is TGCGCCAGCAGCTCACAAGTTAACTATGGCTACACCTTC.

This clone showed up just once. J is TRBJ2-1 and V is TRBV2, with 8 bases lining up with TRBD2. The CDR3 has 16 amino acids. Germline V lookup: CDR1 SNHLY, CDR2 FYNNEI. Germline trimming cut 7 bases from V and 3 bases from J; bases unmatched to any gene: 11. CDR3 in amino acids: CASKGGGRTGYNEQFF. CDR3 DNA: TGTGCCAGCAAGGGGGGCGGGAGGACGGGCTACAATGAGCAGTTCTTC. Combining the CDR3 with reference TRBV2 and TRBJ2-1 gives the whole variable domain EPEVTQTPSHQVTQMGQEVILRCVPISNHLYFYWYRQILGQKVEFLVSFYNNEISEKSEIFDDQFSVERPDGSNFTLKIRSTKLEDSAMYFCASKGGGRTGYNEQFFGPGTRLTVL.

The V gene is TRBV28, the J gene TRBJ2-7; 7 nucleotides match TRBD2. V shed 7 bases, J shed 1 base, and the junction held 10 bases outside the gene matches. This CDR3 region has 15 residues. CDR1 MDHEN and CDR2 SYDVKM come from the germline V gene. CDR3: CASNPLGGGSYEQYF. In DNA, the CDR3 is TGTGCCAGCAATCCTTTGGGGGGAGGGTCCTACGAGCAGTACTTC. The full variable domain, in which reference TRBV28 and TRBJ2-7 provide the parts outside the CDR3, is DVKVTQSSRYLVKRTGEKVFLECVQDMDHENMFWYRQDPGLGLRLIYFSYDVKMKEKGDIPEGYSVSREKKERFSLILESASTNQTSMYLCASNPLGGGSYEQYFGPGTRLTVT.

V is TRBV6-1 and J is TRBJ2-2; tentative D call: TRBD1 (6 bases). This CDR3 is 14 amino acids long. V was cut by 2 bases and J by 6 bases, with 10 bases left in between. From germline, CDR1 is MNHNS and CDR2 SASEGT. The DNA for the CDR3 is TGTGCCAGCAGTGAATTGGGGGCCTCCGGGGAGCTGTTTTTT. Its translation: CASSELGASGELFF.

The gene calls are TRBV11-2 and TRBJ2-7, with a tentative D call TRBD2 (6 bases). Germline CDR1 and CDR2: SGHAT and FQNNGV. The V end was cut by 5 bases, the J end by 4 bases, with 18 bases between. This CDR3 spans 15 amino acids. The CDR3 region has the DNA TGTGCCAGCAGCCCCCGTAGGCGGGACCATTACGAGCAGTACTTC. Amino acid sequence: CASSPRRRDHYEQYF.

The V and J genes are TRBV7-2 and TRBJ2-3, with 10 bases aligning to TRBD2. The germline V gene encodes CDR1 SGHTA and CDR2 FQGNSA. CDR3 size: 14 residues. V trimming: 4 bases; J trimming: 4 bases; junction bases outside the gene matches: 2. The CDR3 DNA reads as TGTGCCAGCAGCTGGACTAGCGGTTCAGATACGCAGTATTTT. Translating it yields CASSWTSGSDTQYF.

The chain employs TRBV6-4 and TRBJ2-4; TRBD2 aligns across 9 bases. Trimming cost V 6 bases and J 5 bases; bases outside gene matches: 14. This CDR3 comprises 17 residues. Germline V gene sequence: CDR1 MRHNA, CDR2 SNTAGT. The CDR3 here is CASSPTASGKVENIQYF. The CDR3 coding sequence is TGTGCCAGCAGCCCAACGGCTAGCGGGAAGGTTGAAAACATTCAGTACTTC.

The J gene is TRBJ1-5, the V gene TRBV7-6; tentative D call: TRBD1 (6 bases). The CDR3 contains 15 residues. Germline assignment: CDR1 SGHVS and CDR2 FNYEAQ. Trimming took 2 bases from V and 0 from J, leaving 8 bases between them. The CDR3 nucleotides read TGTGCCAGCAGCTTAACAGGGATTAGCAATCAGCCCCAGCATTTT. It encodes CASSLTGISNQPQHF.

This chain joins TRBV11-2 and TRBJ1-3, with a weak D call TRBD1 (6 bases). V was trimmed by 5 bases and J by 3 bases, leaving 20 bases between them. The germline V gene encodes CDR1 SGHAT and CDR2 FQNNGV. The CDR3 is 17 residues long. In DNA, the CDR3 is TGTGCCAGCAGCCCCTCCCGGGGGCTCGGCATTGGAAACACCATATATTTT. Encoded protein: CASSPSRGLGIGNTIYF.

The J gene is TRBJ1-4, the V gene TRBV27, with 10 bases fitting TRBD1. The germline V gene has CDR1 MNHEY and CDR2 SMNVEV (reference sequence). This CDR3 spans 16 amino acids. Trimming at V came to 5 bases and at J to 6 bases, leaving 9 bases not matched to a gene. The CDR3 region is CASSADRGLGDEKLFF. In DNA, the CDR3 is TGTGCCAGCAGTGCCGACAGGGGGCTTGGGGATGAAAAACTGTTTTTT.

The V call is TRBV19, the J call TRBJ2-3, with 7 bases fitting TRBD1. CDR3 length: 16 amino acids. The ends lost 7 bases at V and 1 base at J; junction bases unmatched: 11. Germline loops: CDR1 LNHDA, CDR2 SQIVND (reference sequence). The CDR3 coding sequence is TGTGCCAGTAAAAAAAGCCCCGGACAGGGCACAGATACGCAGTATTTT. Its protein is CASKKSPGQGTDTQYF.

Points on this clone: This same CDR3 is encoded by further DNA sequences in the sample. The chain employs TRBV18 and TRBJ1-4, with D hard to call. V was clipped by 2 bases and J by 4 bases, with 5 bases between them. Germline V gene sequence: CDR1 KGHSH, CDR2 LQKENI. The CDR3 covers 13 residues. Here the CDR3 reads CASSPSSNEKLFF. CDR3 bases: TGTGCCAGCTCACCATCCAGTAATGAAAAACTGTTTTTT.

The gene calls are TRBV5-1 and TRBJ2-3; the match to TRBD2 covers 15 bases. The ends lost 3 bases at V and 2 bases at J; junction bases unmatched: 10. The CDR3 sequence is 19 residues long. Germline values: CDR1 SGHRS, CDR2 YFSETQ. CDR3: CASSSGLAGGTPHTDTQYF. As DNA, the CDR3 is TGCGCCAGCAGCTCCGGACTAGCGGGAGGGACCCCCCACACAGATACGCAGTATTTT.

The chain joins TRBV5-8 to TRBJ1-5; D not certain. The V end was cut by 7 bases, the J end by 0 bases, with 14 bases between. The CDR3 loop spans 15 amino acids. Germline CDR1 and CDR2: SGHTS and YDEGEE. The DNA of the CDR3 is TGTGCCAGCGCGAGCCCGTTTCTTAGCAATCAGCCCCAGCATTTT. Its protein product is CASASPFLSNQPQHF.